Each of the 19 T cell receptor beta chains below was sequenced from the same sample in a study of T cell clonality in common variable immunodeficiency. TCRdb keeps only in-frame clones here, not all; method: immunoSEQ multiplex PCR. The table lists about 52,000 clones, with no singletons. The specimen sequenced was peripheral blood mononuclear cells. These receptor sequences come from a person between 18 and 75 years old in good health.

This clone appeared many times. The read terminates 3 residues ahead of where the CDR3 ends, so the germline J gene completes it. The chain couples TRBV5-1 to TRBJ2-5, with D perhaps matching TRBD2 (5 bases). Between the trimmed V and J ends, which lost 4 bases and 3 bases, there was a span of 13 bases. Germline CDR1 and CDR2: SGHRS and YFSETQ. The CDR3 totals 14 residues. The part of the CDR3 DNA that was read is TGCGCCAGCAGCATACTAGTGGGGAAAGAGACC. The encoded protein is CASSILVGKET. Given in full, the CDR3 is CASSILVGKETQYF.

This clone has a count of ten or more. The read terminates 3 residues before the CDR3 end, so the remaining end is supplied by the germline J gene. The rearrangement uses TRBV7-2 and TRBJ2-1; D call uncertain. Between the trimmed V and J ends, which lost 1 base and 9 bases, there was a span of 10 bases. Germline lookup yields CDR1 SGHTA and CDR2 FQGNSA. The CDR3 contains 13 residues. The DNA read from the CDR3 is TGTGCCAGCAGCTTAGTCTCAAGGGCTGAG. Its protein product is CASSLVSRAE. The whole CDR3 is CASSLVSRAEQFF.

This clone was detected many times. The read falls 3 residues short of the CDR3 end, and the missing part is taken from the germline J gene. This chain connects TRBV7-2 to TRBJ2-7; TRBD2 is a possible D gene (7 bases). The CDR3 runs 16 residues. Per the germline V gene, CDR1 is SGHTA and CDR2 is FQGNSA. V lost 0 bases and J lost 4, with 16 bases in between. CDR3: CASSLAAGALEYEQYF. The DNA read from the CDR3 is TGTGCCAGCAGCTTAGCGGCGGGGGCGTTGGAATACGAG.

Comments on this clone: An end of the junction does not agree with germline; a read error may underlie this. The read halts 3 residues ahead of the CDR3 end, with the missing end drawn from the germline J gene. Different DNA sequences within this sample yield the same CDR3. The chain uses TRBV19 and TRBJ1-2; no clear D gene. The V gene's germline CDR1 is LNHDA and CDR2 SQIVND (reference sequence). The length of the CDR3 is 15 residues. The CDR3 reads CASFKGRVPGDGYTF. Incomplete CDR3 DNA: TGTGCCAGTTTTAAAGGGCGGGTTCCAGGCGATGGT.

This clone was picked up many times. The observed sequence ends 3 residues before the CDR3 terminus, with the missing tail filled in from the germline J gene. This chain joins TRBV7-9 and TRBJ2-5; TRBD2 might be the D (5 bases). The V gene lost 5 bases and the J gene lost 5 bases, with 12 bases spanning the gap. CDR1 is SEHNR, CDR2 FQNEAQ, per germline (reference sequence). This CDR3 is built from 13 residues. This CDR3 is CASSRGTSETQYF. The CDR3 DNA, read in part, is TGTGCCAGCAGCCGGGGTACGTCGGAGACC.

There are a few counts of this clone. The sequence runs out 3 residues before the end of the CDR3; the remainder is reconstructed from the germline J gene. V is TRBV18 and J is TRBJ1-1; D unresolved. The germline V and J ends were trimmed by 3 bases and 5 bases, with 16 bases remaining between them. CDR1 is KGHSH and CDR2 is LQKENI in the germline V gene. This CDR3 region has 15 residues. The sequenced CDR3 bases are TGTGCCAGCTCACCTTGGGCGCAGGTGCGTACTGAA. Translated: CASSPWAQVRTE. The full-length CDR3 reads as CASSPWAQVRTEAFF.

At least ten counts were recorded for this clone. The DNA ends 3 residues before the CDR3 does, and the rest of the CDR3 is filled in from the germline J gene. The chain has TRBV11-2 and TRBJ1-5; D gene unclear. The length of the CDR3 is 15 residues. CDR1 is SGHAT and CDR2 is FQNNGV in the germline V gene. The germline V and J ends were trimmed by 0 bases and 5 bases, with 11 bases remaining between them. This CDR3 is CASSLDRGGDQPQHF. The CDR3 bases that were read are TGTGCCAGCAGCTTAGATAGAGGCGGGGATCAGCCC.

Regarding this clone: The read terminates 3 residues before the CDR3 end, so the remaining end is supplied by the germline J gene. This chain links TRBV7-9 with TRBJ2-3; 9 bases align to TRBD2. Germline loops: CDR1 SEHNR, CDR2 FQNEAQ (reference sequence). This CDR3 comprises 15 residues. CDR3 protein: CASSRWREGGETQYF. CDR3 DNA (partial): TGTGCCAGCAGTCGGTGGCGGGAGGGCGGAGAGACG.

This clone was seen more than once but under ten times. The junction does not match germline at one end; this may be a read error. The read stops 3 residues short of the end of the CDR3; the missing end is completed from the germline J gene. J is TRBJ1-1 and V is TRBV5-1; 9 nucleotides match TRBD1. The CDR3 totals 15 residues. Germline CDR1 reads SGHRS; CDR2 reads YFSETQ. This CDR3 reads CASSTSGQGFTGAFF. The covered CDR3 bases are TGCGCCAGCAGCACGTCGGGACAGGGTTTCACTGGA.

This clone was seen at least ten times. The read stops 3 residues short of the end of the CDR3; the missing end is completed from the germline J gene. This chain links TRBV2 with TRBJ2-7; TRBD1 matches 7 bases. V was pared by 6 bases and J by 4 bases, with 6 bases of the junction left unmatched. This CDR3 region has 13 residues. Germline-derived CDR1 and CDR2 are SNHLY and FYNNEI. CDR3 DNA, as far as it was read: TGTGCCAGCAGGTGGTCAGGGGGTTACGAG. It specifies CASRWSGGYE. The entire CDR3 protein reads CASRWSGGYEQYF.

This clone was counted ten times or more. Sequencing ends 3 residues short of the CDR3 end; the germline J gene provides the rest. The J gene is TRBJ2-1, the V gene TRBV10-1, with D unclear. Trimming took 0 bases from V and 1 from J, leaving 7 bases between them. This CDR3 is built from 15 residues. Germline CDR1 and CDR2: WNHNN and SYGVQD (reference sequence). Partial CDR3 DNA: TGCGCCAGCAGTGAGTCCAAGGGTTCCTACAATGAG. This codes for CASSESKGSYNE. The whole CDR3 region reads CASSESKGSYNEQFF.

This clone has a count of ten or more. The chain's CDR3 is CASKRGHSTDTQYF. The CDR3 bases that were read are TGTGCCAGTAAGCGGGGACATAGCACAGATACG. The chain employs TRBV19 and TRBJ2-3, with D possibly matching TRBD2 (7 bases). The CDR3 goes on 3 residues after the read ends, and that part is filled in from the germline J gene. V lost 7 bases to trimming and J lost 0 bases, with 11 bases between them. Germline V lookup: CDR1 LNHDA, CDR2 SQIVND (reference sequence). The CDR3 runs to 14 residues.

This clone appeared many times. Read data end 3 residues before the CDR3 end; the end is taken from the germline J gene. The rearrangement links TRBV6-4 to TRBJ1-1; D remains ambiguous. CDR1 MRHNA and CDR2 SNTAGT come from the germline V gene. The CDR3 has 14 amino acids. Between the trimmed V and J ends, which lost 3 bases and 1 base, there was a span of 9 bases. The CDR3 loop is CASSERAENTEAFF. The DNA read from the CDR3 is TGTGCCAGCAGTGAGCGGGCCGAGAACACTGAA.

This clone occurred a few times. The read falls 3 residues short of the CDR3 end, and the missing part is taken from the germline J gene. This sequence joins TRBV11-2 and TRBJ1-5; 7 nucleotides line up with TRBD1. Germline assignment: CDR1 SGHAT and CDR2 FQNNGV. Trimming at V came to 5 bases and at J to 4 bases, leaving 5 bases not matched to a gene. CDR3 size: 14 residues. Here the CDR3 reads CASSPQGSNQPQHF. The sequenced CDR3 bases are TGTGCCAGCAGCCCACAGGGGAGTAATCAGCCC.

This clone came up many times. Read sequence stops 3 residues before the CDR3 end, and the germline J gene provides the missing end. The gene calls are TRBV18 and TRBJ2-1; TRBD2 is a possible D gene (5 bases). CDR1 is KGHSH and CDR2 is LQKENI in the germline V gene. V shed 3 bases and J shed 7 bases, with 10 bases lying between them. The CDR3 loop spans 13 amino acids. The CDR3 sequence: CASSPGRGNEQFF. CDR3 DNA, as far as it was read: TGTGCCAGCTCACCGGGCCGGGGAAATGAG.

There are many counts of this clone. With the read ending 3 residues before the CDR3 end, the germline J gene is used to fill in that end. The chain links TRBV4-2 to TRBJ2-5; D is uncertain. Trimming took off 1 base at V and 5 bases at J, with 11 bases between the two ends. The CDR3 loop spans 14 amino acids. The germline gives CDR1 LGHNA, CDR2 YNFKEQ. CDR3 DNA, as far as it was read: TGTGCCAGCAGCCAAGGTGCAGGTGGTGAGACC. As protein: CASSQGAGGET. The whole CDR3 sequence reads CASSQGAGGETQYF.

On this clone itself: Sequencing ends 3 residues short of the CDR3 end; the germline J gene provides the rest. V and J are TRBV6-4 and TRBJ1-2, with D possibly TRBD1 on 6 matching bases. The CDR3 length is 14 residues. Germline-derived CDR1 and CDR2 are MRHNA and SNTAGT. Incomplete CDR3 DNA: TGTGCCAGCAGTGACGGCGGGGGCACAGATACC. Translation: CASSDGGGTDT. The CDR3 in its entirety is CASSDGGGTDTYTF.

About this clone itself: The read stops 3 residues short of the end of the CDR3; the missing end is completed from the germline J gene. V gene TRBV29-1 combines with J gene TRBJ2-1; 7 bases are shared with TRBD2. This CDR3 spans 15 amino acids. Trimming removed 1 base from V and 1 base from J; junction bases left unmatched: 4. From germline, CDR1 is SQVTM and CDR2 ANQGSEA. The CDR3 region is CSVEGAGVSYNEQFF. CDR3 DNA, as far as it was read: TGCAGCGTTGAAGGGGCGGGAGTTTCCTACAATGAG.

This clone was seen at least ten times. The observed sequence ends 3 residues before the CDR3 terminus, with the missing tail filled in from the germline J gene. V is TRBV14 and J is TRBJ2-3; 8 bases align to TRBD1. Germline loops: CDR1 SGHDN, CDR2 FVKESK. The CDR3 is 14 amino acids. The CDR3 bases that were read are TGTGCCAGCAGCACGTGGACAGGGATAAAGACG. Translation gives CASSTWTGIKT. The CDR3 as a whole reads CASSTWTGIKTQYF.